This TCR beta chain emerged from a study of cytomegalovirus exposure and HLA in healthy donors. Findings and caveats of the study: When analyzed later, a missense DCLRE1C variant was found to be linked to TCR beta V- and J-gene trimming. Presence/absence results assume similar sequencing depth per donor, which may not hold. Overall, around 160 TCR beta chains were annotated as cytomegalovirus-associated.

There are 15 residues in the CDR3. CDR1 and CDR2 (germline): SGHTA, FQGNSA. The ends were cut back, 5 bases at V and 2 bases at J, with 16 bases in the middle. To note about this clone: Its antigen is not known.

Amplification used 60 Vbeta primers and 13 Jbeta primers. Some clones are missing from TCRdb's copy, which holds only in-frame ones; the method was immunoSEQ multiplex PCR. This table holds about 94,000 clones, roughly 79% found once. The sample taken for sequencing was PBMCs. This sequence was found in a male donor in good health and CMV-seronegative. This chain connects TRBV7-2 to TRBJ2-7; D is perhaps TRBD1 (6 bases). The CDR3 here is CASSQQGNQPYEQYF. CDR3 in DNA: TGTGCCAGCAGCCAACAGGGAAACCAACCCTACGAGCAGTACTTC. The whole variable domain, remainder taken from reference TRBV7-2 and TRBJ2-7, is GAGVSQSPSNKVTEKGKDVELRCDPISGHTALYWYRQSLGQGLEFLIYFQGNSAPDKSGLPSDRFSAERTGGSVSTLTIQRTQQEDSAVYLCASSQQGNQPYEQYFGPGTRLTVT.